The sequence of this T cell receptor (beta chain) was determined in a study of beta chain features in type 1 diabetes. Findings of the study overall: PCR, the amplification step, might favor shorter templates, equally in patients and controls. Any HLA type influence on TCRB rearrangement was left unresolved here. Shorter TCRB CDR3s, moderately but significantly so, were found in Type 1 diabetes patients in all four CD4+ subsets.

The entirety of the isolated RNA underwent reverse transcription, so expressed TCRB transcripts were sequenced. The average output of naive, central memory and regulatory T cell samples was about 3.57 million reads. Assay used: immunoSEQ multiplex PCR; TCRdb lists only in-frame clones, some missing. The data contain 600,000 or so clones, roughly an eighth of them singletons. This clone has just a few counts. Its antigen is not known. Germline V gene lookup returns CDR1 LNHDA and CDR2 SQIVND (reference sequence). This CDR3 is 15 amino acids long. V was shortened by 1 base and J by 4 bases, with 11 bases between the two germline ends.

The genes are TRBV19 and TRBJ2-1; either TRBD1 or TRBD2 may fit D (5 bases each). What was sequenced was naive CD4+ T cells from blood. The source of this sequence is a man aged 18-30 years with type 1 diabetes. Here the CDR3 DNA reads TGTGCCAGTAGTATAGTAGGGACGCGATACAATGAGCAGTTCTTC. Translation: CASSIVGTRYNEQFF.